Below, 13 T cell receptor beta chains from the same sample are listed, as sequenced in a study of cytomegalovirus exposure and HLA in healthy donors. The table came from immunoSEQ multiplex PCR; TCRdb's copy has only in-frame clones and leaves some out. Of about 50,000 clones listed, roughly 92% are singletons. Sample: PBMCs. The source is a man aged 18 to 35 in good health and CMV-seronegative.

The chain uses TRBV4-3 and TRBJ1-1; D gene uncertain. The CDR3 consists of 15 residues. Germline CDR1 and CDR2: LGHNA and YSLEER. The germline V and J ends were trimmed by 0 bases and 4 bases, with 12 bases remaining between them. The CDR3 DNA follows: TGCGCCAGCAGCCAAGATAGTGGGAGGGCCACTGAAGCTTTCTTT. Translating it yields CASSQDSGRATEAFF.

The chain couples TRBV5-4 to TRBJ2-7; 7 bases are a match to TRBD2. The CDR3 contains 15 residues. Germline values: CDR1 SGHNT, CDR2 YYREEE (reference sequence). V lost 6 bases and J lost 1; bases outside the gene matches: 10. In nucleotides, the CDR3 is TGTGCCAGCACCCCCGGGGGAGGGAATTCCTACGAGCAGTACTTC. It is translated as CASTPGGGNSYEQYF. Full variable domain (missing parts from reference TRBV5-4 and TRBJ2-7): ETGVTQSPTHLIKTRGQQVTLRCSSQSGHNTVSWYQQALGQGPQFIFQYYREEENGRGNFPPRFSGLQFPNYSSELNVNALELDDSALYLCASTPGGGNSYEQYFGPGTRLTVT.

V and J are TRBV14 and TRBJ2-7, with D tentatively TRBD1 (5 bases). CDR3 length: 14 residues. Germline assignment: CDR1 SGHDN and CDR2 FVKESK. The V end was cut by 5 bases, the J end by 8 bases, with 19 bases between. The chain's CDR3 is CASSSGTGVLKQYF. CDR3 in DNA: TGTGCCAGCAGCTCCGGAACAGGTGTACTCAAGCAGTACTTC.

J is TRBJ1-2 and V is TRBV6-5, with D perhaps matching TRBD1 (5 bases). This CDR3 is built from 14 residues. The germline V and J ends were trimmed by 0 bases and 7 bases, with 12 bases remaining between them. The germline gives CDR1 MNHEY, CDR2 SVGAGI. CDR3 nucleotides: TGTGCCAGCAGTTACTCGACCGGGGGAGGTGGCTACACCTTC. It is translated as CASSYSTGGGGYTF.

With regard to this clone: Other DNA sequences in this sample translate to the same CDR3. The chain employs TRBV7-2 and TRBJ2-1, with 10 bases lining up with TRBD1. This CDR3 spans 15 amino acids. The germline gives CDR1 SGHTA, CDR2 FQGNSA. The V and J ends lost 4 bases and 1 base, in that order; junction bases with no gene match: 1. The CDR3: CASSSDRGSYNEQFF. CDR3 coding DNA: TGTGCCAGCAGCTCGGACAGGGGGTCCTACAATGAGCAGTTCTTC.

The rearrangement joins TRBV7-2 to TRBJ1-1, with D uncertain. The V end was cut by 4 bases, the J end by 4 bases, with 4 bases between. Germline V lookup: CDR1 SGHTA, CDR2 FQGNSA. The CDR3 totals 11 residues. CDR3 in DNA: TGTGCCAGCAGCTCGGTCACTGAAGCTTTCTTT. This sequence encodes CASSSVTEAFF.

The rearrangement joins TRBV5-1 to TRBJ2-1; no clear D. V lost 0 bases and J lost 9, with 13 bases in between. Per the germline V gene, CDR1 is SGHRS and CDR2 is YFSETQ. The CDR3 has 14 residues. The DNA of the CDR3 is TGCGCCAGCAGCTTGGCCGCTAGTCTCGGTGAGCAGTTCTTC. This translates into CASSLAASLGEQFF.

This chain uses TRBV9 with TRBJ2-1; D perhaps matches TRBD2 (7 bases). Germline V lookup: CDR1 SGDLS, CDR2 YYNGEE. CDR3 length: 15 residues. V was trimmed by 6 bases and J by 10 bases, leaving 23 bases between them. Written as DNA, the CDR3 is TGTGCCAGCAACCTAGGGGGGAGCGGGGACTGGGAGCAGTTCTTC. Amino acids: CASNLGGSGDWEQFF.

The chain has TRBV6-1 and TRBJ2-3, with TRBD2 identical over 11 bases. The V gene end was trimmed by 10 bases and the J gene end by 3 bases; junction bases not matched to a gene: 9. Germline loops: CDR1 MNHNS, CDR2 SASEGT. CDR3 length: 15 residues. The CDR3 spells CATSPTSGRTDTQYF. CDR3 coding DNA: TGTGCCACCTCCCCTACTAGCGGGAGAACAGATACGCAGTATTTT.

The chain carries TRBV27 and TRBJ2-7; D call uncertain. Germline values: CDR1 MNHEY, CDR2 SMNVEV (reference sequence). Trimming stripped 2 bases from V and 2 bases from J, with 13 bases between. This CDR3 has 15 residues. CDR3 amino acids: CASSLNPTGAYEQYF. The CDR3 nucleotides read TGTGCCAGCAGTTTAAACCCAACGGGTGCCTACGAGCAGTACTTC.

The J gene is TRBJ1-1, the V gene TRBV5-6; D call uncertain. V dropped 1 base and J dropped 3 bases, with 16 bases sitting between them. The CDR3 loop spans 16 amino acids. From germline, CDR1 is SGHDT and CDR2 YYEEEE. This CDR3 reads CASSLSGEYSDTEAFF. The CDR3 DNA is TGTGCCAGCAGCTTGAGCGGGGAATACTCGGACACTGAAGCTTTCTTT.

V usage is TRBV28 and J usage is TRBJ2-7, with 7 positions matching TRBD1. After removal of 5 bases from V and 1 base from J, the junction contained 11 bases not matched to a gene. Germline values: CDR1 MDHEN, CDR2 SYDVKM. This CDR3 has 16 residues. CDR3 sequence reads: CASSDLAGTASYEQYF. CDR3 DNA sequence: TGTGCCAGCAGTGACCTCGCCGGGACAGCTTCCTACGAGCAGTACTTC.

The chain has TRBV28 and TRBJ1-1, with D uncertain. This CDR3 is 13 amino acids long. From germline, CDR1 is MDHEN and CDR2 SYDVKM. V dropped 5 bases and J dropped 5 bases, with 12 bases sitting between them. The CDR3 nucleotides are TGTGCCAGCAGTCAAGCACTTCGGACTGAAGCTTTCTTT. Translation: CASSQALRTEAFF.